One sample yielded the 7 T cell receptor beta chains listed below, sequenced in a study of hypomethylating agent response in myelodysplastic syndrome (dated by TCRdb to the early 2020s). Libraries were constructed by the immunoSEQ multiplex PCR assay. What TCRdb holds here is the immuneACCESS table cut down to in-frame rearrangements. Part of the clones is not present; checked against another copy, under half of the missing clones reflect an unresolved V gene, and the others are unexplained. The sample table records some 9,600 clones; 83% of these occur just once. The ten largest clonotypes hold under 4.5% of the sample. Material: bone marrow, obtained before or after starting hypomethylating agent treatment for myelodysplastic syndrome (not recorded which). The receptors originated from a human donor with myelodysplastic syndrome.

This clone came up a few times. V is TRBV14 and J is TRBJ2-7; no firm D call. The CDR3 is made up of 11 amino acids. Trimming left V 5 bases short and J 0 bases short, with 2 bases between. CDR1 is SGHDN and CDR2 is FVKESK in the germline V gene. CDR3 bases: TGTGCCAGCAGCTTCTCCTACGAGCAGTACTTC. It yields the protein CASSFSYEQYF.

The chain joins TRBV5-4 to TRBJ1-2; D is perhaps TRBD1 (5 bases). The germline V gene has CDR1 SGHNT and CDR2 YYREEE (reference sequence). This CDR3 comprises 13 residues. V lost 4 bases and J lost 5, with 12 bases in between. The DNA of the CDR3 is TGTGCCAGCAGCACCCTAGGGGCTTATGGCTACACCTTC. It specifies CASSTLGAYGYTF.

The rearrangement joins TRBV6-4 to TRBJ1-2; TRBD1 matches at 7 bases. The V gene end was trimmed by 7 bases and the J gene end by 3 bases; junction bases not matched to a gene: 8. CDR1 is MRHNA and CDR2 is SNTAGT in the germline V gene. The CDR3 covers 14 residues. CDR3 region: CASIQQGRYYGYTF. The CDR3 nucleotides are TGTGCCAGCATTCAACAGGGGCGATACTATGGCTACACCTTC.

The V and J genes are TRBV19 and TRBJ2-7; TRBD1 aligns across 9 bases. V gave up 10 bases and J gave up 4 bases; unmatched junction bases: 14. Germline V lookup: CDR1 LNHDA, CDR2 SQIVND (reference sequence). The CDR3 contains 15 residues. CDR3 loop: CATRGTGQGSYEQYF. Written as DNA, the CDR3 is TGTGCCACCCGCGGTACGGGACAGGGATCGTACGAGCAGTACTTC.

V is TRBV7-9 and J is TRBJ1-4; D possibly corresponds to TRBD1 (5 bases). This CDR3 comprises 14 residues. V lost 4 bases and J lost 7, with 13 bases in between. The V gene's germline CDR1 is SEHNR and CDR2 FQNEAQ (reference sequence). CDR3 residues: CASSSGLRGEKLFF. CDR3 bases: TGTGCCAGCAGCTCCGGGCTAAGGGGTGAAAAACTGTTTTTT.

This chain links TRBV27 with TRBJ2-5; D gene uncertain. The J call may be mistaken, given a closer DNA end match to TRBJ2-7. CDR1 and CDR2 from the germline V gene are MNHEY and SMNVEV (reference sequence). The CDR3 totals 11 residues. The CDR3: CASSPGYEQYF. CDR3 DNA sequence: TGTGCCAGCAGTCCAGGCTACGAGCAGTACTTC.

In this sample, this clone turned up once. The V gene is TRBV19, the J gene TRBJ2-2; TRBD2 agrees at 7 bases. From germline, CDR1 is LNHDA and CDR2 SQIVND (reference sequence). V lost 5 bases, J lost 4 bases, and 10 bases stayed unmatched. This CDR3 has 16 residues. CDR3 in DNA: TGTGCCAGTAGTGCCTTGGGCGGGGGTGCCACCGGGGAGCTGTTTTTT. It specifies CASSALGGGATGELFF.